This T cell receptor beta chain is from a study of T cells in Graves' hyperthyroidism and ophthalmopathy. Uncontrolled infection, other autoimmune disease, pregnancy or lactation excluded patients. This clonotype was recorded many times. V shed 3 bases and J shed 3 bases, with 11 bases lying between them. The CDR3 extends over 14 amino acids. CDR1 and CDR2 (germline): KGHSY, FQNENV. Amplification of TCR beta CDR3 regions was performed using RNA transcripts as template. Carried out on the TCR CDR3, a first-round RT-PCR used the HTBI primer set. One entry per CDR3 protein results from TCRdb running MiXCR on the multiplex PCR reads. The repertoire consists of about 540,000 distinct CDR3 sequences, with around 46% occurring once and the leading ten covering 8.2%.

The receptor was derived from a woman younger than 35 with Graves' hyperthyroidism. Sequenced: peripheral blood or thyroid tissue (not recorded which). The chain combines TRBV16 with TRBJ1-1, with a possible D match to TRBD1 (6 bases). CDR3: CASSHPTGHTEAFF. For the CDR3, the DNA is TGTGCCAGCAGCCACCCAACAGGGCACACTGAAGCTTTCTTT.